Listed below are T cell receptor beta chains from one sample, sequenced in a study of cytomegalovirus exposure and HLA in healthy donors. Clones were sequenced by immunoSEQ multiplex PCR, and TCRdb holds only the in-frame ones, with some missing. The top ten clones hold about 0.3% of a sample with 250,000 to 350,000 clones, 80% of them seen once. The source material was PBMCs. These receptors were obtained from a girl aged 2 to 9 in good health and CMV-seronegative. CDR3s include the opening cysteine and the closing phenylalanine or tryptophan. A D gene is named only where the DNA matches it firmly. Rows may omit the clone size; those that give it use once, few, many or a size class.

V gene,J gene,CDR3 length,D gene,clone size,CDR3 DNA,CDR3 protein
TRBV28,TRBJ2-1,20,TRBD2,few,TGTGCCAGCAGTTTATGTTTCGCTAGCGGGGGAATGAGCTCCTACAATGAGCAGTTCTTC,CASSLCFASGGMSSYNEQFF
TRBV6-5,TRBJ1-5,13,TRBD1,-,TGTGCCAGCAGTTGGCAGGGGGATCAGCCCCAGCATTTT,CASSWQGDQPQHF
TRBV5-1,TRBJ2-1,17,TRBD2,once,TGCGCCAGCAGCTTGGGCGGGACTAGCCGATCTCACGATGAGCAGTTCTTC,CASSLGGTSRSHDEQFF
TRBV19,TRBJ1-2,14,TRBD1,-,TGTGCCAGTAGTGAACAGGGGGAGAGCTATGGCTACACCTTC,CASSEQGESYGYTF
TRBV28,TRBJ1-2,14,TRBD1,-,TGTGCCAGCAGTTCGACAGGGGCTAACTATGGCTACACCTTC,CASSSTGANYGYTF
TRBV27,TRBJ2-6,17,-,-,TGTGCCAGCAGTAGCCTAGGCGGAAGCTCTGGGGCCAACGTCCTGACTTTC,CASSSLGGSSGANVLTF
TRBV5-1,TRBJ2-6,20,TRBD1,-,TGCGCCAGCAGCAGAACAGCTGTTGGACAGGTGATCTCTGGGGCCAACGTCCTGACTTTC,CASSRTAVGQVISGANVLTF
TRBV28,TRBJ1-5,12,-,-,TGTGCCAGCAGTTTACCTTATCAGCCCCAGCATTTT,CASSLPYQPQHF
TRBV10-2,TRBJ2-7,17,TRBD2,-,TGCGCCAGCAGTCCCGCTGGGGGGGACGAGGCGTCCTACGAGCAGTACTTC,CASSPAGGDEASYEQYF
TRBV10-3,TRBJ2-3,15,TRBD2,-,TGTGCCATCAGTGATGGGACTAGGAACACAGATACGCAGTATTTT,CAISDGTRNTDTQYF
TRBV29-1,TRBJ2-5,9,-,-,TGCAAGACGGAGGAGACCCAGTACTTC,CKTEETQYF
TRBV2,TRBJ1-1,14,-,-,TGTGCCAGAGCCCAGCAGGGCCTGAACACTGAAGCTTTCTTT,CARAQQGLNTEAFF
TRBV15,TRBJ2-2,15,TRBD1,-,TGTGCCACCAGTACGAGGACAGGGTGGACCGGGGAGCTGTTTTTT,CATSTRTGWTGELFF
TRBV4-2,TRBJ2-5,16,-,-,TGTGCCAGCAGCCAGGGCCTGACTACACTTCAAGAGACCCAGTACTTC,CASSQGLTTLQETQYF
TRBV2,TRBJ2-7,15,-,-,TGTGCCAGCAGTGTATCCGGGTCGTTAACCTACGAGCAGTACTTC,CASSVSGSLTYEQYF
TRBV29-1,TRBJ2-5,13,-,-,TGCAGCGTTGAAGGGGGGGTAAGGGTCCCCTTGTACTTC,CSVEGGVRVPLYF
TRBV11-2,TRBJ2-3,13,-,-,TGTGCCAGCAGCTTATTGGGGACTGATACGCAGTATTTT,CASSLLGTDTQYF
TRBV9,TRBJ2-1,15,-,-,TGTGCCAGCAGCGTAGGAGGGGGTTCCTACAATGAGCAGTTCTTC,CASSVGGGSYNEQFF
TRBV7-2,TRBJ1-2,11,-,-,TGTGCCAGCAGCGGGTCGAGGGATCTCACCTTC,CASSGSRDLTF
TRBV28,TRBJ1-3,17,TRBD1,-,TGTGCCAGCAGCCTAGGGGACAGGGGCCTCTCTGGAAACACCATATATTTT,CASSLGDRGLSGNTIYF
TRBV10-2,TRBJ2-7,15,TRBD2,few,TGCGCCACCCCTAGGGAAGCGGGAGCGGTCCACGAGCAGTACTTC,CATPREAGAVHEQYF
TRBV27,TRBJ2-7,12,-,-,TGTGCCAGCAGACGGACTCCTTACGAGCAGTACTTC,CASRRTPYEQYF
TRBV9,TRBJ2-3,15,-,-,TGTGCCAGCAGCGTATTTAGCGCCTCCACAGATACGCAGTATTTT,CASSVFSASTDTQYF
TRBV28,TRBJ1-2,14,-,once,TGTGCCAGCAGTTCGTTTTGGCACCTCCCCGGCTACACCTTC,CASSSFWHLPGYTF
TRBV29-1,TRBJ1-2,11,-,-,TGCAGCGTCTCCAGGGGATCTGGCTACACCTTC,CSVSRGSGYTF
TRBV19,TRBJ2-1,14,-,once,TGTGCCAGTACTCCAGATCTAGCGCCTAATGAGCAGTTCTTC,CASTPDLAPNEQFF
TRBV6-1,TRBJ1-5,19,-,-,TGTGCCAGCAGTGTCAAGAAAGCGGGGTACTCTATGAGCAATCAGCCCCAGCATTTT,CASSVKKAGYSMSNQPQHF
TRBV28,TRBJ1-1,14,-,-,TGTGCCAGCAGTCAACGGGACTTGAACACTGAAGCTTTCTTT,CASSQRDLNTEAFF
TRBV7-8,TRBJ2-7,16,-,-,TGTGCCAGCAGCTTAAAGTCGGGACACGAGACCTACGAGCAGTACTTC,CASSLKSGHETYEQYF
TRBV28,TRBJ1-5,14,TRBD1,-,TGTGCCAGTGGGACAGGCGGTATCAATCAGCCCCAGCATTTT,CASGTGGINQPQHF
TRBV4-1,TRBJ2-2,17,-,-,TGCGCCAGCAGCCAAACCCTGGGGACTTCGAACACCGGGGAGCTGTTTTTT,CASSQTLGTSNTGELFF
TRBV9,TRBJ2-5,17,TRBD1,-,TGTGCCAGCAGCGTAGAACAGGGGATTTTCTCCTCGGAGACCCAGTACTTC,CASSVEQGIFSSETQYF
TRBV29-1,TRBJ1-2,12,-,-,TGCAGCGTACGTGACAGAACCTATGGCTACACCTTC,CSVRDRTYGYTF
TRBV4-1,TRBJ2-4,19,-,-,TGCGCCAGCAGCCACCCCTGGCCCGCTAGCGCTTTAGCCAAAAACATTCAGTACTTC,CASSHPWPASALAKNIQYF
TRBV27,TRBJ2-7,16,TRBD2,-,TGTGCCAGCAGTTGGGGTCTGATGGCGGGAGGCTACGAGCAGTACTTC,CASSWGLMAGGYEQYF
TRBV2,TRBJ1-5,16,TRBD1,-,TGTGCCAGCAGTGAGGGCAGGGGGAACCCTAATCAGCCCCAGCATTTT,CASSEGRGNPNQPQHF
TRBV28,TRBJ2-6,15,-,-,TGTGCCAGCAGTTTGGCAGGGGTCTGGGCCAACGTCCTGACTTTC,CASSLAGVWANVLTF
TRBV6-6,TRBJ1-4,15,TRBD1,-,TGTGCCAGCAGTTGGACAGGGGGCCTAAATGAAAAACTGTTTTTT,CASSWTGGLNEKLFF
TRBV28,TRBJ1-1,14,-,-,TGTGCCAGCCTCCGGGGGGGGACTTTGACTGAAGCTTTCTTT,CASLRGGTLTEAFF
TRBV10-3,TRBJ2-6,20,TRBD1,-,TGTGCCATCAGGAAATTCCGGGACAGGGGAATGTACTCTGGGGCCAACGTCCTGACTTTC,CAIRKFRDRGMYSGANVLTF
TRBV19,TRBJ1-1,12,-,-,TGTGCCAGTAGCACCCTAGGAACTGAAGCTTTCTTT,CASSTLGTEAFF
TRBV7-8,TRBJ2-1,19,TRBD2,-,TGTGCCAGCAGTGACACCCACCTCGTAGCGGGCCCCTCCTACAATGAGCAGTTCTTC,CASSDTHLVAGPSYNEQFF
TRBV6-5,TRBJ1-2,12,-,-,TGTGCCAGCAGTGACACAGGGTATGGCTACACCTTC,CASSDTGYGYTF
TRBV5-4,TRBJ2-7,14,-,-,TGTGCCAGCAGCTTGCCAGGGGGGCCCTACGAGCAGTACTTC,CASSLPGGPYEQYF
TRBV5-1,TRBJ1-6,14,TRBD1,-,TGCGCTACGTCCCCAGGGGGCTATAATTCACCCCTCCACTTT,CATSPGGYNSPLHF
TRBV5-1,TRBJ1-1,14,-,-,TGCGCCAGCAGCTCGGACAGACCGAACACTGAAGCTTTCTTT,CASSSDRPNTEAFF
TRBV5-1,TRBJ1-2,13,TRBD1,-,TGCGCCAGCAGCGTAGACAGGGACTATGGCTACACCTTC,CASSVDRDYGYTF
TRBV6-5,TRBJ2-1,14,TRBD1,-,TGTGCCAGCAGCACCGGACAGGGAAGTTATGAGCAGTTCTTC,CASSTGQGSYEQFF
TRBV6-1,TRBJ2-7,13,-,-,TGTGCCAGCCGGTGGGGGGGCAGTTACGAGCAGTACTTC,CASRWGGSYEQYF
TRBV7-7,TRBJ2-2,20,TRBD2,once,TGTGCCAGCAGCTTAGAACCTCCTGCTAGCGGGCACACTAACACCGGGGAGCTGTTTTTT,CASSLEPPASGHTNTGELFF
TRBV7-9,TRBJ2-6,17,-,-,TGTGCCAGCAGCTTACGGGATTTAAAGTCTGGGGCCAACGTCCTGACTTTC,CASSLRDLKSGANVLTF
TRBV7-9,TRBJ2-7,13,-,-,TGTGCCAGCAGAGGCGGATCCTCCTACGAGCAGTACTTC,CASRGGSSYEQYF
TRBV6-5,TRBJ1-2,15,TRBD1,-,TGTGCCAGCAGTAACACAGGGGTCGGCCTTAGGGGCTACACCTTC,CASSNTGVGLRGYTF
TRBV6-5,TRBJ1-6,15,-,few,TGTGCCAGCAGTTACCTACGGGGAGTAGCTTCACCCCTCCACTTT,CASSYLRGVASPLHF
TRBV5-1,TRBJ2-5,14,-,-,TGCGCCAGCAGCCCCGGGACACCGAAAGAGACCCAGTACTTC,CASSPGTPKETQYF
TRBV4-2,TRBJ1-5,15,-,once,TGTGCCAGCAGCCAAGAAGGAGGGGCTTGGCAGCCCCAGCATTTT,CASSQEGGAWQPQHF
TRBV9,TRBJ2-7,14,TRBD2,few,TGTGCCAGCAGCCCCGGGACTAGTTTAGAGGAGCAGTACTTC,CASSPGTSLEEQYF
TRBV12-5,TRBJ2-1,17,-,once,TGTGCTAGTGGTCTACAGATAAGCGGAGGCCTCAACAATGAGCAGTTCTTC,CASGLQISGGLNNEQFF
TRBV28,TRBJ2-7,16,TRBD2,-,TGTGCCAGCAGTCCCCGTAGCGGGAGGAGCTCCTACGAGCAGTACTTC,CASSPRSGRSSYEQYF